Reported below is one T cell receptor beta chain. Its antigen is as yet unknown. These data come from a study of radiation and T cells in renal cell carcinoma. The CDR3 runs 14 residues. The germline V and J ends were trimmed by 9 bases and 3 bases, with 19 bases remaining between them. The method was immunoSEQ multiplex PCR; TCRdb's version includes in-frame clones alone and lacks a portion of them. The repertoire consists of roughly 160,000 clones, with 88% occurring once and the leading ten covering about 10%. As to time point: blood 4 weeks post-SBRT, at nephrectomy. Treatment indicated: 15 Gy SBRT to primary tumor, nephrectomy 4 weeks later. Nephrectomy followed 15 Gy stereotactic body radiation by 4 weeks. Serial blood draws occurred at baseline and 2 and 4 weeks post-SBRT. The tumor was a clear cell renal cell carcinoma. Study findings and constraints: From baseline, blood top tumor clonotypes peaked at 2 weeks post-radiation.

The TCR was taken from a woman aged 45-60 years with renal cell carcinoma. The source material was blood, sampled from a patient whose treatment included radiotherapy and nephrectomy. The rearrangement links TRBV5-3 to TRBJ2-7; weak D call: TRBD1 (5 bases). TRBV5-3 is placed among ORFs of uncertain function. The CDR3 region has the DNA TGTGCCACCGTCAGACAGCATACTTGCTACGAGCAGTACTTC. Translating gives CATVRQHTCYEQYF.